These 21 T cell receptor beta chains share one sample of origin, sequenced in a study of blood T cell repertoires in COVID-19. Sequencing used immunoSEQ multiplex PCR; TCRdb keeps in-frame clones, though not all of them. The data show some 59,000 clones, over 75% seen once. The sequencing input was peripheral blood. The receptor source for this set is a man older than 75 with active or convalescent COVID-19.

This chain joins TRBV27 and TRBJ2-1; 7 bases map to TRBD1. The CDR3 length is 14 residues. The V segment lost 3 bases and the J segment 8 bases; nucleotides outside the gene matches: 7. From germline, CDR1 is MNHEY and CDR2 SMNVEV (reference sequence). The DNA for the CDR3 is TGTGCCAGCAGTTTCATGAGGGGGCTGGATGAGCAGTTCTTC. Protein: CASSFMRGLDEQFF.

This chain joins TRBV7-2 and TRBJ2-3, with 12 nucleotides matching TRBD2. Germline V gives CDR1 SGHTA, CDR2 FQGNSA. Unmatched junction bases numbered 4, after V lost 4 bases and J lost 8 bases. The CDR3 is 14 amino acids. CDR3 bases: TGTGCCAGCAGCTCGACTAGCGGGAGTACTACGCAGTATTTT. Translation: CASSSTSGSTTQYF.

This clone was seen a few times. The genes are TRBV29-1 and TRBJ2-3; the D is unclear. V shed 7 bases and J shed 8 bases, with 13 bases lying between them. The CDR3 totals 11 residues. Germline values: CDR1 SQVTM, CDR2 ANQGSEA. CDR3 sequence: CSAENWSTQYF. CDR3 sequence (DNA): TGCAGCGCCGAGAATTGGAGTACGCAGTATTTT.

V is TRBV28 and J is TRBJ2-1; TRBD1 is a possible D gene (6 bases). Trimming took off 6 bases at V and 12 bases at J, with 21 bases between the two ends. The CDR3 is 14 amino acids. The germline V gene encodes CDR1 MDHEN and CDR2 SYDVKM. DNA of the CDR3: TGTGCCAGCAGCTCTCCCGGTTCAGGGGTTGTGCAGTTCTTC. The encoded protein is CASSSPGSGVVQFF. The variable domain in full, completed from reference TRBV28 and TRBJ2-1, reads DVKVTQSSRYLVKRTGEKVFLECVQDMDHENMFWYRQDPGLGLRLIYFSYDVKMKEKGDIPEGYSVSREKKERFSLILESASTNQTSMYLCASSSPGSGVVQFFGPGTRLTVL.

The chain has TRBV9 and TRBJ2-7; D is ambiguous. The germline V and J ends were trimmed by 5 bases and 5 bases, with 11 bases remaining between them. The CDR3 runs 12 residues. Germline V CDR1 and CDR2: SGDLS, YYNGEE. For the CDR3, the DNA is TGTGCCAGCAGTCGATACGAGGACGAGCAGTACTTC. Translating gives CASSRYEDEQYF. The full variable domain, its missing parts supplied by reference TRBV9 and TRBJ2-7, is DSGVTQTPKHLITATGQRVTLRCSPRSGDLSVYWYQQSLDQGLQFLIQYYNGEERAKGNILERFSAQQFPDLHSELNLSSLELGDSALYFCASSRYEDEQYFGPGTRLTVT.

The rearrangement joins TRBV7-9 to TRBJ2-1; tentatively, D is TRBD2 (5 bases). The V end lost 2 bases, the J end lost 12 bases, and 11 bases lay between the germline ends. CDR1 SEHNR and CDR2 FQNEAQ come from the germline V gene (reference sequence). The CDR3 extends over 12 amino acids. The CDR3 spells CASSLREGLQFF. The CDR3 nucleotides read TGTGCCAGCAGCTTACGCGAGGGCCTGCAGTTCTTC.

The chain recombines TRBV14 with TRBJ1-2; D perhaps matches TRBD1 (5 bases). Trimming removed 0 bases at V and 8 bases at J, with 16 bases between. Germline V gene lookup returns CDR1 SGHDN and CDR2 FVKESK. This CDR3 spans 15 amino acids. CDR3 sequence reads: CASSQDDSALSGYTF. DNA for the CDR3: TGTGCCAGCAGCCAAGATGACAGTGCCTTATCCGGCTACACCTTC. Combining the CDR3 with reference TRBV14 and TRBJ1-2 gives the whole variable domain EAGVTQFPSHSVIEKGQTVTLRCDPISGHDNLYWYRRVMGKEIKFLLHFVKESKQDESGMPNNRFLAERTGGTYSTLKVQPAELEDSGVYFCASSQDDSALSGYTFGSGTRLTVV.

The chain has TRBV21-1 and TRBJ2-1; the table gives TRBD2 as D, unverified against the DNA. TRBV21-1 is shown as a pseudogene. The CDR3 length is 17 residues. CDR3 nucleotide sequence: TGTGCCAGCAGCAAAGGAGGTTTCGCCGCTCGCTACAATGAGCAGTTCTTC. Translated, it gives CASSKGGFAARYNEQFF.

The V call is TRBV12-3 or TRBV12-4, the J call TRBJ2-5; D not resolved. The CDR3 has 12 amino acids. V dropped 3 bases and J dropped 5 bases, with 7 bases sitting between them. CDR3 in amino acids: CASSLFRETQYF. CDR3 nucleotide sequence: TGTGCCAGCAGTTTGTTTCGGGAGACCCAGTACTTC.

The CDR3 DNA follows: TGTGCCAGTAGTAATGAGGCGGGGGCCGTTATACGTACAGATACGCAGTATTTT. Residues: CASSNEAGAVIRTDTQYF. This chain connects TRBV19 to TRBJ2-3; D is perhaps TRBD2 (7 bases). Germline V lookup: CDR1 LNHDA, CDR2 SQIVND (reference sequence). The CDR3 extends over 18 amino acids. The V and J ends lost 4 bases and 3 bases respectively, with 23 bases between them.

The gene calls are TRBV28 and TRBJ1-5; a weak D match, TRBD1 (5 bases). Germline V gene lookup returns CDR1 MDHEN and CDR2 SYDVKM. CDR3 length: 15 amino acids. Trimming removed 4 bases from V and 4 bases from J, with 14 bases in between. The CDR3 reads CASSSDSGVNQPQHF. The CDR3 coding sequence is TGTGCCAGCAGTTCAGACAGTGGGGTAAATCAGCCCCAGCATTTT.

The rearrangement links TRBV24-1 to TRBJ2-1; 7 bases fit TRBD2. This CDR3 is 15 amino acids long. Trimming removed 1 base from V and 10 bases from J; junction bases left unmatched: 9. The V gene's germline CDR1 is KGHDR and CDR2 SFDVKD. The CDR3 DNA reads as TGTGCCACCAGTGATTTTGGGGGAGGGAGAGGGGAGCAGTTCTTC. This encodes CATSDFGGGRGEQFF.

The V and J genes are TRBV19 and TRBJ2-3; 8 nucleotides agree with TRBD1. V lost 8 bases and J lost 7; bases outside the gene matches: 8. This CDR3 comprises 13 residues. Germline-derived CDR1 and CDR2 are LNHDA and SQIVND (reference sequence). DNA of the CDR3: TGTGCCAGTCAGGTCGGGACAGGACATACGCAGTATTTT. This sequence encodes CASQVGTGHTQYF. Variable domain in full (rest from reference TRBV19 and TRBJ2-3): DGGITQSPKYLFRKEGQNVTLSCEQNLNHDAMYWYRQDPGQGLRLIYYSQIVNDFQKGDIAEGYSVSREKKESFPLTVTSAQKNPTAFYLCASQVGTGHTQYFGPGTRLTVL.

The CDR3 sequence is CASSSRGTGGYNEQFF. Written as DNA, the CDR3 is TGTGCCAGCAGCTCTCGGGGGACAGGGGGCTACAATGAGCAGTTCTTC. The J gene is TRBJ2-1, the V gene TRBV11-2; the match to TRBD1 covers 11 bases. The V gene end was trimmed by 4 bases and the J gene end by 3 bases; junction bases not matched to a gene: 5. The CDR3 loop spans 16 amino acids. Germline CDR1 and CDR2: SGHAT and FQNNGV. Using reference TRBV11-2 and TRBJ2-1 for the parts outside the CDR3, the full variable domain is EAGVAQSPRYKIIEKRQSVAFWCNPISGHATLYWYQQILGQGPKLLIQFQNNGVVDDSQLPKDRFSAERLKGVDSTLKIQPAKLEDSAVYLCASSSRGTGGYNEQFFGPGTRLTVL.

This clone has only one observation. The rearrangement joins TRBV5-1 to TRBJ1-2, with 11 bases fitting TRBD1. The ends lost 3 bases at V and 9 bases at J; junction bases unmatched: 1. Germline CDR1 and CDR2: SGHRS and YFSETQ. This CDR3 has 12 amino acids. The CDR3 DNA follows: TGCGCCAGCAGCTGGGACAGGGGGAGCTACACCTTC. Its translation: CASSWDRGSYTF.

The chain has TRBV5-1 and TRBJ2-1; 7 bases are shared with TRBD1. Per germline, CDR1 SGHRS and CDR2 YFSETQ. This CDR3 region has 15 residues. After removal of 1 base from V and 3 bases from J, the junction contained 4 bases not matched to a gene. The CDR3 nucleotides read TGCGCCAGCAGCTTGATAGGGGGCGACTACAATGAGCAGTTCTTC. Its translation is CASSLIGGDYNEQFF.

This clone has just a few counts. The chain carries TRBV27 and TRBJ2-1; 7 bases map to TRBD2. After removal of 4 bases from V and 5 bases from J, the junction contained 5 bases not matched to a gene. This CDR3 is 14 amino acids long. CDR1 MNHEY and CDR2 SMNVEV come from the germline V gene (reference sequence). The CDR3 loop is CASSWGGGNNEQFF. In DNA, the CDR3 is TGTGCCAGCAGTTGGGGCGGGGGAAACAATGAGCAGTTCTTC.

The chain is built from TRBV9 and TRBJ1-3; D gene uncertain. V was cut by 0 bases and J by 0 bases, with 13 bases left in between. This CDR3 contains 17 residues. Germline V gives CDR1 SGDLS, CDR2 YYNGEE. CDR3 region: CASSVGLDYFSGNTIYF. The DNA of the CDR3 is TGTGCCAGCAGCGTAGGACTTGATTATTTCTCTGGAAACACCATATATTTT.

The chain is built from TRBV18 and TRBJ1-1; 9 nucleotides line up with TRBD1. CDR3 length: 16 residues. The junction had 6 bases not matched to a gene; V was cut back by 3 bases and J by 1 base. The germline V gene has CDR1 KGHSH and CDR2 LQKENI. The CDR3 coding sequence is TGTGCCAGCTCACCGAGACAGGGGGACCAGAACACTGAAGCTTTCTTT. It yields the protein CASSPRQGDQNTEAFF.

The gene calls are TRBV7-9 and TRBJ2-7, with 8 bases that match TRBD2. This CDR3 has 12 amino acids. Per the germline V gene, CDR1 is SEHNR and CDR2 is FQNEAQ (reference sequence). Unmatched junction bases numbered 1, after V lost 2 bases and J lost 7 bases. The CDR3, as DNA: TGTGCCAGCAGCTTATCTAGCGGGGAGCAGTACTTC. Its protein is CASSLSSGEQYF.

The rearrangement joins TRBV19 to TRBJ2-3; TRBD2 agrees at 7 bases. This CDR3 has 18 residues. Germline CDR1 and CDR2: LNHDA and SQIVND (reference sequence). V lost 8 bases and J lost 2; bases outside the gene matches: 19. The DNA of the CDR3 is TGTGCCAGTGCTCCCGGTCCTAGCGGACTACAATTCACAGATACGCAGTATTTT. This codes for CASAPGPSGLQFTDTQYF.